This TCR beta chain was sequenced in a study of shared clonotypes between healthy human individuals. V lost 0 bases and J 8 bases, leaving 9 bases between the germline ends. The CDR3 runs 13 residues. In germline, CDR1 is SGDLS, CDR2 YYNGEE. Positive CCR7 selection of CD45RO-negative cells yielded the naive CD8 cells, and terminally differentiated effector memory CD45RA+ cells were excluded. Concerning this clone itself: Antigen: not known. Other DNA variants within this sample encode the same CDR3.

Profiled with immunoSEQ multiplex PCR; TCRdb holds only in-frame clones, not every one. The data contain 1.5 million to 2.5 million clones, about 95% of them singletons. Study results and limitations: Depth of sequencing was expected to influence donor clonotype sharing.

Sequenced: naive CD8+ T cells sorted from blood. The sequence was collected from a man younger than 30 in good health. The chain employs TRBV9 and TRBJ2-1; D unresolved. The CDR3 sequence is CASSVVSSDEQFF. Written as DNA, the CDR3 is TGTGCCAGCAGCGTAGTTTCCTCTGATGAGCAGTTCTTC.